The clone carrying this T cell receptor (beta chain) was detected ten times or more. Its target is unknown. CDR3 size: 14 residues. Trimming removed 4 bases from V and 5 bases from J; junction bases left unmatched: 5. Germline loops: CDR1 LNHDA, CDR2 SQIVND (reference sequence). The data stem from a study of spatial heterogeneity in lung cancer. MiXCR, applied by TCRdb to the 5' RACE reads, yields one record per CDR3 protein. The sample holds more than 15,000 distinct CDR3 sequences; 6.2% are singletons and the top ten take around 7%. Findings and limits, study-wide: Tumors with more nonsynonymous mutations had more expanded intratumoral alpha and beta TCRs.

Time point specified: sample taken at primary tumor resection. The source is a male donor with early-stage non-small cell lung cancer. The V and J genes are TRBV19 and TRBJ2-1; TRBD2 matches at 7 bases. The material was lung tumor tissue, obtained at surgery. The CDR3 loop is CASSTLTSNNEQFF. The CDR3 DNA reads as TGTGCCAGTAGTACCCTGACTAGCAACAATGAGCAGTTCTTC.